This paragraph reports one T cell receptor beta chain. This entry belongs to a study of cytomegalovirus exposure and HLA in healthy donors. Primers for the PCR totalled 60 Vbeta and 13 Jbeta. Authors' processing steps: As a later analysis found, there were 70 million to 80 million unique TCR beta chains, of which 8.5 million to 14 million were shared. TCRdb's copy holds only in-frame clones and misses some; the assay was immunoSEQ multiplex PCR. V and J calls plus clone size are reproduced from that table; the DNA served to infer D and trimming. The sample contains 250,000 or so clones, about 86% of which appear only once. The CDR3 loop spans 16 amino acids. V was cut by 4 bases and J by 2 bases, with 18 bases left in between. Germline assignment: CDR1 SGHNT and CDR2 YYREEE (reference sequence).

This clonotype was sampled from a woman aged 55-69 years in good health and CMV-seropositive. Sequenced input: PBMCs. This chain links TRBV5-4 with TRBJ1-2, with D perhaps TRBD1 (6 bases). The CDR3 loop reads CASSPDGGTRNYGYTF. CDR3 in DNA: TGTGCCAGCAGCCCGGACGGGGGGACAAGAAACTATGGCTACACCTTC. The full variable domain, in which reference TRBV5-4 and TRBJ1-2 provide the parts outside the CDR3, is ETGVTQSPTHLIKTRGQQVTLRCSSQSGHNTVSWYQQALGQGPQFIFQYYREEENGRGNFPPRFSGLQFPNYSSELNVNALELDDSALYLCASSPDGGTRNYGYTFGSGTRLTVV.